This TCR beta chain was observed in a study of identical twins. Through template switching, a universal primer site was introduced, and the cDNA contained unique molecular identifiers. TCRdb reprocessed the 5' RACE reads with MiXCR, giving one entry per CDR3 protein. The table includes 300,000 to 400,000 distinct CDR3 sequences, roughly 9% detected once. The CDR3 length is 16 residues. Trimming pared 2 bases from V and 0 bases from J, leaving 8 bases between. This clonotype was seen more than once but under ten times. Its specificity is unknown. Findings and limits, study-wide: Invariant T cells like MAIT and iNKT could partly confound the zero-insertion analyses.

This chain connects TRBV12-3 or TRBV12-4 to TRBJ2-6, with D hard to call. This clonotype was sampled from a woman in her forties or fifties in good health. The material sequenced was naive T cells sorted from blood. In nucleotides, the CDR3 is TGTGCCAGCAGTTTAACTCAAGACTCTGGGGCCAACGTCCTGACTTTC. It specifies CASSLTQDSGANVLTF.